This T cell receptor (beta chain) was obtained from a study of cytomegalovirus exposure and HLA in healthy donors. The PCR employed 60 Vbeta primers together with 13 Jbeta primers. Only in-frame clones appear in the TCRdb table, and some are missing; sequencing was by immunoSEQ multiplex PCR. Among over 150,000 clones listed, 70% to 85% were seen once. With V trimmed by 3 bases and J by 4 bases, 4 bases remained unmatched. The CDR3 extends over 15 amino acids. Per the germline V gene, CDR1 is MGHRA and CDR2 is YSYEKL. The TCR sequence derives from a young man in good health and CMV-seronegative. The chain carries TRBV4-1 and TRBJ1-1; 11 bases match TRBD1. What was sequenced was PBMCs. As DNA, the CDR3 is TGCGCCAGCAGCCACACCGGGACAGGGGGCACTGAAGCTTTCTTT. Residues: CASSHTGTGGTEAFF.